The text below deals with one T cell receptor (beta chain). Each participant's cohort was designated according to participant-reported clinical history. Method: immunoSEQ multiplex PCR; TCRdb's copy keeps in-frame clones and lacks some. Of a few hundred thousand clones detected, about 90% appear once; the ten largest clones hold 3.5% to 5%. The source of the sample is a study of blood T cell repertoires in COVID-19. Study in general: The analysed material was cDNA or gDNA that came from T cells, B-cell-depleted T cells, or PBMCs.

Germline loops: CDR1 SGHVS, CDR2 FNYEAQ. The CDR3 sequence is 15 residues long. V was cut by 4 bases and J by 7 bases, with 17 bases left in between. The sequence was obtained from a woman aged 18-29 years with acute COVID-19. This chain connects TRBV7-6 to TRBJ2-1, with a weak D call TRBD2 (6 bases). Sample: PBMCs or T cells enriched from blood (not recorded which). The CDR3 here is CASSSAHGSWNEQFF. CDR3 in DNA: TGTGCCAGCAGCTCAGCCCACGGGAGTTGGAATGAGCAGTTCTTC. Full variable domain (missing parts from reference TRBV7-6 and TRBJ2-1): GAGVSQSPRYKVTKRGQDVALRCDPISGHVSLYWYRQALGQGPEFLTYFNYEAQQDKSGLPNDRFSAERPEGSISTLTIQRTEQRDSAMYRCASSSAHGSWNEQFFGPGTRLTVL.